The 7 T cell receptor beta chains below all came from one sample that was sequenced in a study of CD8+CD57+ T cells in acquired aplastic anemia. CDR3 and TCR beta VDJ profiling relied on a genomic DNA template. TCRdb reprocessed the reads with MiXCR, giving one entry per CDR3 protein. The table lists 150,000 to 200,000 distinct CDR3 sequences, just under 65% of them singletons. Sequences were obtained from sorted CD4+, CD8+, or CD8+CD57+ T cells (not recorded which) from PBMCs. These receptors originate from a human donor in good health.

Ten or more counts support this clonotype. The chain combines TRBV12-3 or TRBV12-4 with TRBJ2-7; D unresolved. The CDR3 has 13 amino acids. The V and J ends lost 6 bases and 4 bases respectively, with 13 bases between them. The chain's CDR3 is CASSYGLLYEQYF. The CDR3 coding sequence is TGTGCCAGCAGCTACGGGCTTTTGTACGAGCAGTACTTC.

V is TRBV7-8 and J is TRBJ1-4, with TRBD1 identical over 7 bases. From germline, CDR1 is SGHVS and CDR2 FQNEAQ. J lost 8 bases, V lost 0 bases, and 6 bases had no gene match. The CDR3 consists of 15 residues. The CDR3: CASSLATGAGEKLFF. Written as DNA, the CDR3 is TGTGCCAGCAGCTTAGCAACAGGGGCGGGGGAAAAACTGTTTTTT.

This sequence joins TRBV5-1 and TRBJ2-2; no clear D. CDR3 length equals 12 residues. The germline V and J ends were trimmed by 7 bases and 4 bases, with 8 bases remaining between them. Germline values: CDR1 SGHRS, CDR2 YFSETQ. The CDR3 DNA follows: TGCGCCAGCCGGGTGATCACCGGGGAGCTGTTTTTT. Translating it yields CASRVITGELFF.

This clonotype has only a few counts. V is TRBV25-1 and J is TRBJ2-7; TRBD1 or TRBD2 may be the D gene (6 bases each). Trimming cost V 4 bases and J 5 bases, with 9 bases left between them. Germline V gene lookup returns CDR1 MGHDK and CDR2 SYGVNS. The CDR3 is 12 residues long. DNA for the CDR3: TGTGCCAGCAGTGTGGGGGGCCACGAGCAGTACTTC. Translated, it gives CASSVGGHEQYF.

The V and J genes are TRBV24-1 and TRBJ2-1; D possibly corresponds to TRBD1 (6 bases). The germline V and J ends were trimmed by 6 bases and 5 bases, with 19 bases remaining between them. This CDR3 is 16 amino acids long. CDR1 and CDR2 from the germline V gene are KGHDR and SFDVKD. CDR3 nucleotide sequence: TGTGCCACCAGTCCCGGGGACATATCGCGACACAATGAGCAGTTCTTC. Translated: CATSPGDISRHNEQFF.

Many counts were recorded for this clonotype. The gene calls are TRBV4-1 and TRBJ2-1; TRBD2 is a possible D gene (6 bases). CDR3 length: 14 amino acids. With 3 bases removed from V and 5 bases from J, the gap between germline ends came to 11 bases. Per germline, CDR1 MGHRA and CDR2 YSYEKL. DNA for the CDR3: TGCGCCAGCAGCCAGGAGGGCCGGAACAATGAGCAGTTCTTC. Amino acid sequence: CASSQEGRNNEQFF.

The chain couples TRBV25-1 to TRBJ1-6; D unclear. Germline V lookup: CDR1 MGHDK, CDR2 SYGVNS. V was cut by 3 bases and J by 16 bases, with 10 bases left in between. The CDR3 runs to 11 residues. DNA for the CDR3: TGTGCCAGCAGTGAGTCAACGTCTCTCCACTTT. Translated: CASSESTSLHF.